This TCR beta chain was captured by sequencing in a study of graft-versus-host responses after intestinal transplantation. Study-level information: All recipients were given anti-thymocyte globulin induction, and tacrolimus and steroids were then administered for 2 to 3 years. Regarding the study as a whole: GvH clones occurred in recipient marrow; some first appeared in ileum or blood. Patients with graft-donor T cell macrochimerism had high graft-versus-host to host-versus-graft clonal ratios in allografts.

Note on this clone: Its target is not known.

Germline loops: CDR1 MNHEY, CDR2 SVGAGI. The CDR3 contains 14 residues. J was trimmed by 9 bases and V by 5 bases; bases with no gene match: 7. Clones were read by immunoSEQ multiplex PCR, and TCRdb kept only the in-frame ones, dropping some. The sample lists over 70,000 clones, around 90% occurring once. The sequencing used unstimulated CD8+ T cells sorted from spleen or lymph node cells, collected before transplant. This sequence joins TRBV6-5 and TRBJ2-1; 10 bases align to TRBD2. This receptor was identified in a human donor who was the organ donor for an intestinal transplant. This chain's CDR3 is CASSPSGGAFEQFF. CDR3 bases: TGTGCCAGCAGTCCAAGCGGGGGGGCGTTTGAGCAGTTCTTC.